A selection of T cell receptor beta chains follows, all from one sample in a study of CXCR3-negative and CXCR3-positive naive CD8 T cells. No DNA is given; TCRdb re-called the 5' RACE reads and lists each CDR3 protein once. The sample has roughly 29,000 distinct CDR3 sequences. Sequencing input: memory CD8+ T cells from blood. These receptors were collected from a human donor in good health. Some clones in this sample may be carry-over from other donors' samples. CDR3s include the opening cysteine and the closing phenylalanine or tryptophan. Some rows mark clone size as missing; the rest say once, few, many or name a class of expanded clone.

J gene	V gene	clone size	CDR3 protein
TRBJ1-1	TRBV5-6	-	CASSLDRGSEAFF
TRBJ2-5	TRBV7-8	-	CASGLVGAQETQYF
TRBJ1-5	TRBV14	-	CASSPGGSNQPQHF
TRBJ2-7	TRBV29-1	-	CSVWWPTYEQYF
TRBJ1-1	TRBV12-3/TRBV12-4	-	CASSLGAALEAFF
TRBJ2-3	TRBV9	-	CASSVHPGGDTQYF
TRBJ2-3	TRBV11-1	medium-sized	CASSLAGGRTDTQYF
TRBJ2-1	TRBV12-3/TRBV12-4	-	CASSLGLGGSEQFF
TRBJ2-3	TRBV15	-	CATSPTSGGTDTQYF
TRBJ2-7	TRBV29-1	-	CSVGDRASYEQYF
TRBJ2-2	TRBV15	-	CATKQGNTGELFF
TRBJ2-3	TRBV6-4	medium-sized	CASSGGGSPDTQYF
TRBJ1-6	TRBV11-3	medium-sized	CASSSGDSPLHF
TRBJ2-7	TRBV6-5	-	CASTKQLPPYEQYF
TRBJ2-7	TRBV6-2/TRBV6-3	-	CASSYPRGEATIGAYEQYF
TRBJ2-1	TRBV7-2	-	CASGGPGGEQFF
TRBJ2-2	TRBV20-1	-	CSARLPGQGAGELFF
TRBJ2-3	TRBV6-2/TRBV6-3	-	CASRPDSTDTQYF
TRBJ2-1	TRBV20-1	-	CSATPSGGASYNEQFF
TRBJ1-1	TRBV9	-	CASSSRQGLNTEAFF
TRBJ2-7	TRBV7-9	-	CASSGLRTSGGAYEQYF
TRBJ2-5	TRBV7-2	-	CASSLVAGGGETQYF
TRBJ2-5	TRBV12-3/TRBV12-4	-	CASSLFAGDQETQYF
TRBJ2-5	TRBV7-9	-	CASREGGPSETQYF
TRBJ2-1	TRBV7-9	-	CASTGQRAGDYNEQFF
TRBJ2-3	TRBV29-1	-	CSVEGRTGGDRGTDTQYF
TRBJ2-7	TRBV20-1	-	CSARIGGATYEQYF
TRBJ2-1	TRBV10-3	-	CAIKGGLAGGFSYNEQFF
TRBJ2-7	TRBV20-1	-	CSARDGGDYYEQYF
TRBJ1-1	TRBV7-2	-	CASRDTGEGTEAFF